This T cell receptor (beta chain) is drawn from a study of T cell responses to AZD1222 COVID-19 vaccine. Using immunoSEQ multiplex PCR, the repertoire was profiled, and TCRdb retains in-frame clones only, with some absent. The profile covers about 160,000 clones, with about 90% appearing a single time and approximately 2% taken by the ten largest. As to this clone: Antigen: not known.

This CDR3 is 18 amino acids long. Germline CDR1 reads LGHDT; CDR2 reads YNNKEL (reference sequence). The V end was cut by 1 base, the J end by 1 base, with 14 bases between. Points from the study as a whole: Close to half of spike-specific TCRs reportedly recognize unmutated variant regions. At study baseline, merely roughly 6 AZD1222 recipients were seropositive.

The sample consisted of peripheral blood, taken on day 0 of AZD1222 vaccination. This sequence originates from an adult in good health. The rearrangement links TRBV3-1 (or the pseudogene TRBV3-2) to TRBJ2-6; D unclear. The chain's CDR3 is CASSQVGRLESGANVLTF. CDR3 nucleotides: TGTGCCAGCAGCCAAGTGGGCAGGTTGGAGTCTGGGGCCAACGTCCTGACTTTC.